This T cell receptor (beta chain) came from a study of PD-L1 blockade in urothelial cancer. As for the study in general: At 6 weeks and at 3 weeks (second dose) after treatment start, blood was analyzed.

Indicated time point: pretreatment peripheral blood. This table comes from immunoSEQ multiplex PCR, and its TCRdb copy is limited to in-frame clones, with some not included. The sample records around 60,000 clones, roughly 79% being singletons. A word on this clone: Its specificity is unknown.

Germline CDR1 KGHSH, CDR2 LQKENI. V lost 0 bases to trimming and J lost 0 bases; unmatched junction nucleotides: 5. This CDR3 contains 18 residues. Study outcomes and limitations: Pretreatment TCR clonality in blood under the median foretold superior survival.

The genes are TRBV18 and TRBJ2-1, with 10 bases identical to TRBD2. Source: PBMCs, taken around atezolizumab (anti-PD-L1) treatment. This TCR was recovered from an older man with urothelial cancer. The CDR3 region has the DNA TGTGCCAGCTCACCACCTGCGGGACTAGCGAACTCCTACAATGAGCAGTTCTTC. Its protein is CASSPPAGLANSYNEQFF.